This T cell receptor beta chain was captured in a study of beta chain features in type 1 diabetes. Study-wide points: The similarity of naive, central memory and Treg TCRB repertoires appeared greater among patients than among healthy donors. Shortening that was moderate but significant affected the TCRB CDR3s of Type 1 diabetes patients in all four CD4+ subsets.

Comment on this clone: Its target is not known.

Sequenced material consisted of expressed TCRB transcripts (all of the isolated RNA was reverse transcribed). Method: immunoSEQ multiplex PCR; TCRdb's copy keeps in-frame clones and lacks some. The sample records roughly 340,000 clones, roughly 12% being singletons. A sort by CD45RO/CCR7/CD25/CD127/CD95/CD27 yielded CD4+ naive, central memory, regulatory and stem cell-like memory cells. V was pared by 1 base and J by 0 bases, with 3 bases between. CDR3 size: 13 residues. Germline CDR1 reads SEHNR; CDR2 reads FQNEAQ (reference sequence). Material for sequencing was naive CD4+ T cells from blood. The chain combines TRBV7-9 with TRBJ1-1, with unresolved D. This clonotype was obtained from a young woman with type 1 diabetes. The CDR3 region is CASSLDMNTEAFF. CDR3 sequence (DNA): TGTGCCAGCAGCTTAGATATGAACACTGAAGCTTTCTTT. Full variable domain (rest looked up from reference TRBV7-9 and TRBJ1-1): DTGVSQNPRHKITKRGQNVTFRCDPISEHNRLYWYRQTLGQGPEFLTYFQNEAQLEKSRLLSDRFSAERPKGSFSTLEIQRTEQGDSAMYLCASSLDMNTEAFFGQGTRLTVV.